This TCR beta chain is from a study of shared clonotypes between healthy human individuals. Study-level results: The diversity represented, both genetic and in exposure history, was limited by few donors.

About this clone: Its antigen is unknown.

Naive CD8 cells lacked CD45RO, underwent positive selection for CCR7 and left out terminally differentiated effector memory CD45RA+ cells. Assay used: immunoSEQ multiplex PCR; TCRdb lists only in-frame clones, some missing. Altogether 2 million to 2.5 million clones are present, about 92% being singletons, with the ten largest covering under 2%. CDR1 and CDR2 (germline): MDHEN, SYDVKM. Trimming shortened V by 4 bases and J by 5 bases, and 20 bases separated the two germline ends. This CDR3 comprises 16 residues. This clonotype was sampled from a man aged 18 to 29 in good health. Some clones in this sample may be carry-over from other donors' samples. The V gene is TRBV28, the J gene TRBJ2-5, with D possibly being TRBD1 (5 bases). Source material: naive CD8+ T cells from PBMCs. CDR3 residues: CASSYGLGAAGETQYF. DNA for the CDR3: TGTGCCAGCAGTTATGGCCTAGGGGCGGCCGGGGAGACCCAGTACTTC.